This TCR beta chain appears in the sequencing data of a study of blood T cell repertoires in COVID-19. The method was immunoSEQ multiplex PCR; TCRdb's version includes in-frame clones alone and lacks a portion of them. This table holds just under 60,000 clones, more than 60% found once. The CDR3 is 14 amino acids. Trimming took 2 bases from V and 6 from J, leaving 13 bases between them. The germline V gene encodes CDR1 MNHEY and CDR2 SMNVEV (reference sequence). In its sample, this clone ranks as large. The source material was peripheral blood. This receptor was identified in a human donor in a cohort sampled during active COVID-19. This chain joins TRBV27 and TRBJ1-1; D remains unclear. CDR3 nucleotides: TGTGCCAGCAGTTTAGAAGGGAAGAGGGCTGAAGCTTTCTTT. Protein sequence: CASSLEGKRAEAFF.